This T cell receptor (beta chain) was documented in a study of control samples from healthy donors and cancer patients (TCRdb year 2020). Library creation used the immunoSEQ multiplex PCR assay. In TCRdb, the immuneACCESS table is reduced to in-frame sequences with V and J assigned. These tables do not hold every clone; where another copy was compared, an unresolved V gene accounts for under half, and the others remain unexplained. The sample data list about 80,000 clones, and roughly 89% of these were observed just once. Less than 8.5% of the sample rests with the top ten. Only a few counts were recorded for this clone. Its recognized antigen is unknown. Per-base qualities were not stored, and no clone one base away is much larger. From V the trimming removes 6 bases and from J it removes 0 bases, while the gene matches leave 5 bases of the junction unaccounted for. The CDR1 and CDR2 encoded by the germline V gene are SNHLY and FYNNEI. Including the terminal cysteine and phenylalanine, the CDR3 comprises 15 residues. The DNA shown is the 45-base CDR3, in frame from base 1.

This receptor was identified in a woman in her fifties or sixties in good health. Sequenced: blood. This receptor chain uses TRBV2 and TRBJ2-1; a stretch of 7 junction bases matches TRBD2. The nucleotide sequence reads TGTGCCAGCAGCCGACTAGCCAACTCCTACAATGAGCAGTTCTTC. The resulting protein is CASSRLANSYNEQFF.